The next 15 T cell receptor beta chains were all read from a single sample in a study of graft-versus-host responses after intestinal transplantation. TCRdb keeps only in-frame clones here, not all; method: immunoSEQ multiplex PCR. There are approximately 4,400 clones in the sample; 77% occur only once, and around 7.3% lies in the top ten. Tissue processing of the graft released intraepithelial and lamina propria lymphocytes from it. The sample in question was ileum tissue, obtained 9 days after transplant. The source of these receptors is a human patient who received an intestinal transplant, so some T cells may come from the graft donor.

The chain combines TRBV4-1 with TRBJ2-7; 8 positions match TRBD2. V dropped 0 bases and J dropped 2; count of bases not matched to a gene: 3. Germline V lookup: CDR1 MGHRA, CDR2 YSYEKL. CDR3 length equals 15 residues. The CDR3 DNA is TGCGCCAGCAGCCAAGATACTAGCGGAGCCTACGAGCAGTACTTC. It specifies CASSQDTSGAYEQYF.

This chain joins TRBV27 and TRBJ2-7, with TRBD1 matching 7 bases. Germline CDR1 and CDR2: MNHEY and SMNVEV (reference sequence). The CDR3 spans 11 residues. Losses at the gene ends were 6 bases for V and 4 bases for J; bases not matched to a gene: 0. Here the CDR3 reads CASRQGYEQYF. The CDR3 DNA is TGTGCCAGCAGACAGGGGTACGAGCAGTACTTC.

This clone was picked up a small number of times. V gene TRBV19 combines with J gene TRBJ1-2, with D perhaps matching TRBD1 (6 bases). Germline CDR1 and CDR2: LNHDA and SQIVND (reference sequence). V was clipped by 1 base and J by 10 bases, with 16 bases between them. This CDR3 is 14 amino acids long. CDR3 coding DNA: TGTGCCAGTAGTATAGCCCCCGCAACAGGGAACTACACCTTC. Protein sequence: CASSIAPATGNYTF.

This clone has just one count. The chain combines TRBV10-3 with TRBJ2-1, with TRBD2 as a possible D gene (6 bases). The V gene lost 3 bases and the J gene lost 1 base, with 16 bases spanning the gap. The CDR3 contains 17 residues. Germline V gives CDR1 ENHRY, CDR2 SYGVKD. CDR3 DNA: TGTGCCATCAGTGATCCCTGGGCGGGACGGTCCTACAATGAGCAGTTCTTC. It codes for CAISDPWAGRSYNEQFF.

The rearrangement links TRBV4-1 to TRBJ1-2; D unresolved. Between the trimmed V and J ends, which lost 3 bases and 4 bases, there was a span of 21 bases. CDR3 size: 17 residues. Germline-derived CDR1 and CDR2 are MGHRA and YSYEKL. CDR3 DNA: TGCGCCAGCAGCCAGATTCGCCAGAACCGAAAGACCTATGGCTACACCTTC. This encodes CASSQIRQNRKTYGYTF.

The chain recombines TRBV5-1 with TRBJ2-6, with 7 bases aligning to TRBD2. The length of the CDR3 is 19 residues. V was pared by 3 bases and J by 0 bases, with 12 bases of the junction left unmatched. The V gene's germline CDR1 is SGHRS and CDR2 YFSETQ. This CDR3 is CASSSKSGTKRSGANVLTF. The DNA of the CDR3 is TGCGCCAGCAGCTCGAAATCCGGGACTAAGCGCTCTGGGGCCAACGTCCTGACTTTC.

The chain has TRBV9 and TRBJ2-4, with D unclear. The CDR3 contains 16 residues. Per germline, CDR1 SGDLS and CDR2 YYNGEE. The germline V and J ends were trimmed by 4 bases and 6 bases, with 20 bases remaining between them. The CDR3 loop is CASSPSLGTVTNIQYF. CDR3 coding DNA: TGTGCCAGCAGCCCCTCCCTCGGAACAGTCACAAACATTCAGTACTTC.

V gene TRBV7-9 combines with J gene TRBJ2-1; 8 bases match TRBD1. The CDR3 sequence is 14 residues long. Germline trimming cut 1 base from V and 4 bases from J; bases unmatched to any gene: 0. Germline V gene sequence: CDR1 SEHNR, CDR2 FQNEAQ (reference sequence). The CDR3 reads CASSLGTGYNEQFF. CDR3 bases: TGTGCCAGCAGCTTAGGGACAGGGTACAATGAGCAGTTCTTC.

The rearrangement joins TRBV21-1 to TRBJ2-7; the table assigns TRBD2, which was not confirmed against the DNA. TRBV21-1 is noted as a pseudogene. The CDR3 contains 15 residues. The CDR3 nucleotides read TGTGCCAGCAGCAAATCAGCGGGGGGATCCTACGAGCAGTACTTC. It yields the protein CASSKSAGGSYEQYF.

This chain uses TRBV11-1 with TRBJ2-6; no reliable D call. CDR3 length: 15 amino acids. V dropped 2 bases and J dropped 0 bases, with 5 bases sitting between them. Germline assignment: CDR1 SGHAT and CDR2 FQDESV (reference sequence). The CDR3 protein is CASSLYPSGANVLTF. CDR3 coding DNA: TGTGCCAGCAGCTTATACCCCTCTGGGGCCAACGTCCTGACTTTC.

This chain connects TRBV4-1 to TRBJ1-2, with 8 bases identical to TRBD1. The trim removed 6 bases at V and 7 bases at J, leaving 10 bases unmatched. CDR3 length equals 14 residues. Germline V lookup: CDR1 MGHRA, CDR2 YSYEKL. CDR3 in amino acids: CASRGQGAAGGYTF. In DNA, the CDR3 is TGCGCCAGCAGAGGGCAGGGGGCGGCTGGTGGCTACACCTTC.

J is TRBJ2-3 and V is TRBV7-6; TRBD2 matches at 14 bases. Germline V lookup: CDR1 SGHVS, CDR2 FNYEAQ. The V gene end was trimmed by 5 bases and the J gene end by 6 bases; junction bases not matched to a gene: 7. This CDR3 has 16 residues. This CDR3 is CASSGGLAGVGDTQYF. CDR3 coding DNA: TGTGCCAGCAGCGGGGGACTAGCGGGGGTTGGGGATACGCAGTATTTT.

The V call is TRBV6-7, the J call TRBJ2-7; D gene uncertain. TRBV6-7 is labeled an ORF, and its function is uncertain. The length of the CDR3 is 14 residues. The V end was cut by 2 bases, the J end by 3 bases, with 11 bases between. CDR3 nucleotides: TGTGCCAGCAGTTACACCGGCAGCTTCTACGAGCAGTACTTC. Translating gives CASSYTGSFYEQYF.

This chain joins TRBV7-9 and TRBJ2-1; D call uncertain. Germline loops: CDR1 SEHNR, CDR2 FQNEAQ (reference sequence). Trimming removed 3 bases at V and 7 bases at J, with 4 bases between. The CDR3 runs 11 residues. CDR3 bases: TGTGCCAGCAGCTTTTGGAATGAGCAGTTCTTC. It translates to CASSFWNEQFF.

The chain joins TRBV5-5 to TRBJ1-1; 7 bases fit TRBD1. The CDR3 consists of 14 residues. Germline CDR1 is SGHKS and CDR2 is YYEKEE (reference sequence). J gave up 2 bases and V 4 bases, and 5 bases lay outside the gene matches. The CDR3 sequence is CASSPGTVNTEAFF. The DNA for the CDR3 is TGTGCCAGCAGCCCTGGGACAGTCAACACTGAAGCTTTCTTT.